This T cell receptor (beta chain) was sequenced in a study of cytomegalovirus exposure and HLA in healthy donors. This PCR relied on a set of 60 Vbeta primers and 13 Jbeta primers. Sequencing was performed with immunoSEQ multiplex PCR; in TCRdb, only in-frame clones are kept and a portion is missing. The sample has about 130,000 clones, more than 60% seen once. Trimming took off 6 bases at V and 5 bases at J, with 25 bases between the two ends. Germline V gives CDR1 SGHTA, CDR2 FQGNSA. This CDR3 contains 17 residues. Sample: PBMCs. The V and J genes are TRBV7-2 and TRBJ1-2; no clear D. The source of this sequence is a woman in her thirties or forties in good health and CMV-seropositive. The CDR3 reads CASRFDNKFTERYGYTF. CDR3 nucleotide sequence: TGTGCCAGCAGGTTCGACAATAAGTTCACCGAACGTTATGGCTACACCTTC.